These 23 T cell receptor beta chains were all obtained from the same sample, sequenced in a study of siplizumab effects on memory and regulatory T cells. Produced via immunoSEQ multiplex PCR; TCRdb's table is partial and in-frame only. In the table there are about 75,000 clones, 93% of which are singletons. The specimen was CD8+ T cells sorted from blood. The source of these receptors is a human donor in good health.

The rearrangement joins TRBV6-5 to TRBJ1-1; 8 positions agree with TRBD1. The germline gives CDR1 MNHEY, CDR2 SVGAGI. The V segment lost 8 bases and the J segment 2 bases; nucleotides outside the gene matches: 10. The CDR3 spans 15 residues. The CDR3 loop reads CASAPTPGGNTEAFF. The CDR3 bases are TGTGCCAGCGCCCCCACGCCAGGGGGCAACACTGAAGCTTTCTTT.

This clone was detected only once. The chain joins TRBV28 to TRBJ2-7, with TRBD1 matching 11 bases. The CDR3 loop spans 15 amino acids. From germline, CDR1 is MDHEN and CDR2 SYDVKM. Trimming at V came to 9 bases and at J to 1 base, leaving 8 bases not matched to a gene. CDR3 DNA sequence: TGTGCCAGACCAGGGACAGGGGGAAGGTCCTACGAGCAGTACTTC. Encoded protein: CARPGTGGRSYEQYF.

This sequence joins TRBV10-3 and TRBJ1-1; 7 bases are shared with TRBD1. Germline V gives CDR1 ENHRY, CDR2 SYGVKD. The trim removed 4 bases at V and 5 bases at J, leaving 4 bases unmatched. CDR3 length: 13 amino acids. CDR3: CAISGQGSTEAFF. Here the CDR3 DNA reads TGTGCCATCAGTGGACAGGGATCGACTGAAGCTTTCTTT.

The chain combines TRBV27 with TRBJ2-7, with D possibly being TRBD1 (5 bases). The germline V gene encodes CDR1 MNHEY and CDR2 SMNVEV (reference sequence). This CDR3 has 13 residues. Trimming took 5 bases from V and 0 from J, leaving 8 bases between them. CDR3: CASSTGFSYEQYF. In DNA, the CDR3 is TGTGCCAGCAGTACAGGATTCTCCTACGAGCAGTACTTC.

CDR3: CASSPGGYGYTF. The CDR3 DNA reads TGCGCCAGCAGCCCAGGGGGGTATGGCTACACCTTC. The chain couples TRBV4-1 to TRBJ1-2, with 7 bases that match TRBD1. The CDR3 length is 12 residues. Germline CDR1 and CDR2: MGHRA and YSYEKL. With 4 bases clipped from V and 5 bases from J, the junction kept 1 base outside the gene matches.

The chain has TRBV19 and TRBJ1-6; D not certain. The CDR3 consists of 15 residues. Trimming removed 0 bases at V and 3 bases at J, with 6 bases between. Germline values: CDR1 LNHDA, CDR2 SQIVND (reference sequence). The CDR3 DNA reads TGTGCCAGTAGTATAGACCTAAACTATAATTCACCCCTCCACTTT. Residues: CASSIDLNYNSPLHF.

This chain connects TRBV19 to TRBJ2-6, with 8 bases identical to TRBD1. CDR3 length equals 15 residues. Germline V lookup: CDR1 LNHDA, CDR2 SQIVND (reference sequence). The trim removed 3 bases at V and 4 bases at J, leaving 2 bases unmatched. The CDR3 bases are TGTGCCAGTAGTATCGGGGACAGGGGGGCCAACGTCCTGACTTTC. The encoded protein is CASSIGDRGANVLTF.

This clone was seen a single time. This chain links TRBV4-2 with TRBJ1-5, with D possibly being TRBD1 (5 bases). Trimming took 1 base from V and 3 from J, leaving 10 bases between them. Per germline, CDR1 LGHNA and CDR2 YNFKEQ. The CDR3 is 15 residues long. CDR3 in amino acids: CASSQVATDNQPQHF. The CDR3 bases are TGTGCCAGCAGCCAAGTCGCGACAGACAATCAGCCCCAGCATTTT.

The chain uses TRBV28 and TRBJ2-3; 15 nucleotides align to TRBD2. Per the germline V gene, CDR1 is MDHEN and CDR2 is SYDVKM. The CDR3 consists of 17 residues. V lost 6 bases and J lost 5; bases outside the gene matches: 9. The CDR3 here is CASSSTRTSGGVDTQYF. The CDR3 DNA follows: TGTGCCAGCAGCTCCACAAGGACTAGCGGGGGGGTAGATACGCAGTATTTT.

The chain is built from TRBV6-5 and TRBJ1-4; D possibly corresponds to TRBD1 (5 bases). Germline CDR1 and CDR2: MNHEY and SVGAGI. Trimming pared 6 bases from V and 6 bases from J, leaving 14 bases between. The CDR3 sequence is 14 residues long. The CDR3 loop is CASREAGTDEKLFF. The CDR3 coding sequence is TGTGCCAGCAGGGAAGCCGGGACCGATGAAAAACTGTTTTTT.

The chain recombines TRBV14 with TRBJ1-4; 7 bases are a match to TRBD1. With 5 bases clipped from V and 6 bases from J, the junction kept 15 bases outside the gene matches. The CDR3 contains 17 residues. CDR1 and CDR2 from the germline V gene are SGHDN and FVKESK. The CDR3 sequence is CASSSWGQGQEDEKLFF. The CDR3, as DNA: TGTGCCAGCAGCTCGTGGGGGCAAGGACAGGAAGATGAAAAACTGTTTTTT.

The gene calls are TRBV4-3 and TRBJ1-1; D might be TRBD1 (5 bases). This CDR3 is 16 amino acids long. From germline, CDR1 is LGHNA and CDR2 YSLEER. Between the trimmed V and J ends, which lost 0 bases and 4 bases, there was a span of 15 bases. The CDR3 coding sequence is TGCGCCAGCAGCCAAGAGTACCAGGGCTCAGCCACTGAAGCTTTCTTT. This translates into CASSQEYQGSATEAFF.

The V call is TRBV6-4, the J call TRBJ1-3, with 7 positions matching TRBD1. The CDR3 contains 19 residues. Trimming took 6 bases from V and 0 from J; bases not matched to a gene: 17. Germline CDR1 MRHNA, CDR2 SNTAGT. The CDR3 sequence is CASSEQCLRTGSSGNTIYF. The CDR3 DNA sequence: TGTGCCAGCAGCGAACAGTGCCTAAGGACAGGCTCCTCTGGAAACACCATATATTTT.

This chain links TRBV7-9 with TRBJ1-1, with D unclear. Germline V lookup: CDR1 SEHNR, CDR2 FQNEAQ (reference sequence). V shed 5 bases and J shed 4 bases, with 26 bases lying between them. The CDR3 extends over 18 amino acids. DNA for the CDR3: TGTGCCAGCAGCCCGGTCAGTCTCGGATACGAAAGCGGCACTGAAGCTTTCTTT. Translating it yields CASSPVSLGYESGTEAFF.

V usage is TRBV11-2 and J usage is TRBJ2-2; D not certain. Deletions cut 2 bases from V and 6 bases from J, with 7 bases between. The germline gives CDR1 SGHAT, CDR2 FQNNGV. This CDR3 has 13 amino acids. Here the CDR3 DNA reads TGTGCCAGCAGCTTAAAGGTCCCCGGGGAGCTGTTTTTT. Translated, it gives CASSLKVPGELFF.

This sequence joins TRBV19 and TRBJ2-1; 9 nucleotides match TRBD2. The germline gives CDR1 LNHDA, CDR2 SQIVND (reference sequence). The CDR3 spans 16 residues. V trimming: 3 bases; J trimming: 2 bases; junction bases outside the gene matches: 5. Here the CDR3 reads CASSIHGGGAYNEQFF. In DNA form, the CDR3 reads TGTGCCAGTAGTATTCACGGCGGGGGGGCCTACAATGAGCAGTTCTTC.

This chain uses TRBV9 with TRBJ1-6, with unresolved D. The CDR3 is made up of 12 amino acids. Trimming cost V 0 bases and J 10 bases, with 5 bases left between them. Germline values: CDR1 SGDLS, CDR2 YYNGEE. CDR3 region: CASSVEGSPLHF. The CDR3 bases are TGTGCCAGCAGCGTAGAAGGCTCACCCCTCCACTTT.

The rearrangement uses TRBV6-5 and TRBJ1-1; possibly TRBD1 for D (6 bases). CDR3 length: 13 amino acids. The germline gives CDR1 MNHEY, CDR2 SVGAGI. Trimming shortened V by 7 bases and J by 4 bases, and 13 bases separated the two germline ends. CDR3 sequence reads: CASTQGRGTEAFF. As DNA, the CDR3 is TGTGCCAGCACTCAGGGGAGGGGCACTGAAGCTTTCTTT.

V and J are TRBV5-3 and TRBJ1-1; 7 bases agree with TRBD1. TRBV5-3 is reported as an ORF; its role is uncertain. V lost 4 bases and J lost 8; bases outside the gene matches: 5. The CDR3 contains 12 residues. CDR3 residues: CARSARDREAFF. The CDR3 DNA is TGTGCCAGAAGCGCAAGGGACAGAGAAGCTTTCTTT.

The CDR3 loop is CASSHVPPRDATYNEQFF. For the CDR3, the DNA is TGTGCCAGCTCACATGTTCCCCCTAGGGACGCTACCTACAATGAGCAGTTCTTC. The chain links TRBV18 to TRBJ2-1; D tentatively reads TRBD1 or TRBD2 (5 bases each). The CDR3 is 18 amino acids. From germline, CDR1 is KGHSH and CDR2 LQKENI. Trimming stripped 4 bases from V and 2 bases from J, with 21 bases between.

The V call is TRBV7-9, the J call TRBJ1-3, with 7 bases matching TRBD1. CDR1 and CDR2 (germline): SEHNR, FQNEAQ (reference sequence). This CDR3 spans 16 amino acids. V gave up 3 bases and J gave up 4 bases; unmatched junction bases: 9. The CDR3 DNA sequence: TGTGCCAGCAGCTTGAACCTGGAGGGGGCAGGAAACACCATATATTTT. Amino acid sequence: CASSLNLEGAGNTIYF.

V is TRBV5-4 and J is TRBJ2-7; 7 positions agree with TRBD1. After removal of 4 bases from V and 3 bases from J, the junction contained 10 bases not matched to a gene. Germline V gene lookup returns CDR1 SGHNT and CDR2 YYREEE (reference sequence). The length of the CDR3 is 15 residues. CDR3 nucleotides: TGTGCCAGCAGCCTGTCCGGGACAGCCGACTACGAGCAGTACTTC. Amino acid sequence: CASSLSGTADYEQYF. The entire variable domain, with the rest obtained from reference TRBV5-4 and TRBJ2-7, is as follows: ETGVTQSPTHLIKTRGQQVTLRCSSQSGHNTVSWYQQALGQGPQFIFQYYREEENGRGNFPPRFSGLQFPNYSSELNVNALELDDSALYLCASSLSGTADYEQYFGPGTRLTVT.

This chain uses TRBV4-1 with TRBJ2-7; D is undetermined. CDR1 is MGHRA and CDR2 is YSYEKL in the germline V gene. CDR3 length equals 12 residues. Trimming shortened V by 0 bases and J by 6 bases, and 6 bases separated the two germline ends. Here the CDR3 DNA reads TGCGCCAGCAGCCAAGAGGGAAGCGAGCAGTACTTC. This gives the protein CASSQEGSEQYF.